The sequence of this T cell receptor (beta chain) was determined in a study of T cell repertoires in cytomegalovirus infection. Whole-study findings and limits: HLA-C-restricted, CMV-specific TCR beta clonotypes were dominant ex vivo.

Trimming took off 2 bases at V and 2 bases at J, with 10 bases between the two ends. This CDR3 has 14 residues. The germline CDR1 and CDR2 sequences are SGHTA and FQGNSA. This clonotype was recorded at least ten times. The target antigen is unknown. TCRdb analysed the reads with MiXCR anew, one entry per CDR3 protein. The sample carries 200,000 to 250,000 distinct CDR3 sequences, roughly an eighth recorded once. The sequenced sample consisted of PBMCs. This chain links TRBV7-2 with TRBJ2-7; D might be TRBD1 or TRBD2, each matching 5 bases. This TCR was recovered from a human donor in good health (CMV status not recorded). Some clones in this sample may be carry-over from other donors' samples. CDR3 sequence: CASSLRDGPYEQYF. CDR3 DNA sequence: TGTGCCAGCAGCTTAAGGGACGGACCCTACGAGCAGTACTTC.